This T cell receptor (beta chain) was recovered during a study of blood T cell repertoires in COVID-19. Background on the study: Samples representing acute and convalescent COVID-19 were sourced from the United States, Italy and Spain.

Trimming removed 5 bases at V and 5 bases at J, with 16 bases between. The germline V gene has CDR1 MNHEY and CDR2 SMNVEV (reference sequence). CDR3 length: 15 amino acids. This clone has only one observation. The data were produced by immunoSEQ multiplex PCR, yet TCRdb's version contains in-frame clones alone and is incomplete. The profile shows approximately 200,000 clones, roughly 87% of them singletons. Sequenced input: PBMCs or T cells enriched from blood (not recorded which). The gene calls are TRBV27 and TRBJ1-3; D not certain. The origin of this receptor is a man aged 25-45 years in a cohort exposed to, infected with or recovered from COVID-19 (not recorded which). CDR3 residues: CASSGGNAARNTIYF. The CDR3, as DNA: TGTGCCAGCAGTGGCGGGAATGCCGCTAGAAACACCATATATTTT.